The source of this T cell receptor beta chain is a study of Ad26.COV2.S vaccination and SARS-CoV-2 variants. Germline lookup yields CDR1 MGHRA and CDR2 YSYEKL. V lost 2 bases and J lost 2, with 11 bases in between. This CDR3 comprises 15 residues. The treatment denotes: 15 to 20 received Ad26.COV2.S at low or high dose, single or two shots; several received placebo; per-sample allocation not given. At day 63 after the first vaccine or placebo injection, samples were drawn. This clone was picked up one time. Assay used: immunoSEQ multiplex PCR; TCRdb lists only in-frame clones, some missing. Of more than 300,000 clones in the sample, 85% to 90% are singletons; the top ten hold about 5%.

This TCR derives from a person aged 18-65 years who received the Ad26.COV2.S COVID-19 vaccine or a placebo. The sample here was peripheral blood, taken in a trial of Ad26.COV2.S vaccine versus placebo. The chain combines TRBV4-1 with TRBJ2-3; possibly TRBD1 or TRBD2 for D (5 bases each). The CDR3 coding sequence is TGCGCCAGCAGCCAAATCCAGGGACCCACAGATACGCAGTATTTT. Translation: CASSQIQGPTDTQYF.